The present TCR beta chain was sequenced within a study of metastatic and nonmetastatic thyroid tumors. Background on the study: The authors compared repertoires across blood and tumor or nodule tissue from malignant and benign thyroid patients. Findings and limits, study-wide: Reported TCR beta diversity, measured in blood and tumor, was significantly higher for malignant thyroid tumors than for benign nodules.

Before thyroid surgery, none of the patients had received any treatment. CDR3 length: 13 amino acids. V was shortened by 0 bases and J by 5 bases, with 8 bases between the two germline ends. CDR1 and CDR2 (germline): LGHNA, YNFKEQ. As originally analysed: Differences in CDR3 between clinicopathological groups were drawn on to build a classifier intended to discriminate distant-metastatic papillary thyroid cancer patients. Via MiXCR, TCRdb re-called the PCR reads. The V and J calls shown here were made by TCRdb, not taken from the authors' results. The table lists thousands of clones, 39% of them singletons. Remarks on this clone: Its target is unknown.

This TCR derives from a female donor with papillary thyroid cancer or a benign thyroid nodule (not recorded which). Some clones in this sample may be carry-over from other donors' samples. Sequenced material: tumor tissue. The chain combines TRBV4-2 with TRBJ2-7; D not certain. The CDR3 reads CASSQDAENEQYF. DNA for the CDR3: TGTGCCAGCAGCCAAGATGCGGAAAACGAGCAGTACTTC.